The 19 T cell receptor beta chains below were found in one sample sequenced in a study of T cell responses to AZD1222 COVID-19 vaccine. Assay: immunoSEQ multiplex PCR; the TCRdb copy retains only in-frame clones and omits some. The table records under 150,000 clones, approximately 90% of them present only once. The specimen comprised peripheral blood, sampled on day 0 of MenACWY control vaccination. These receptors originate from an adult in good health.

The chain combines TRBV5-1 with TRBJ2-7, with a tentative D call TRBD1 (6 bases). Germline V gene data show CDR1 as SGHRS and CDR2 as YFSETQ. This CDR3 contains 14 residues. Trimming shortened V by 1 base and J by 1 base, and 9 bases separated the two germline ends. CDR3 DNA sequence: TGCGCCAGCAGCTTGCTGGACAGTTCCTACGAGCAGTACTTC. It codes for CASSLLDSSYEQYF.

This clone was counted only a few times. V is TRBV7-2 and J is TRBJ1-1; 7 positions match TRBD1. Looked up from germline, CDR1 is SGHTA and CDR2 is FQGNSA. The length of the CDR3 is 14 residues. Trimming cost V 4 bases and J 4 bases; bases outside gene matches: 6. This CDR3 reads CASSSRTGSTEAFF. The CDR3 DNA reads TGTGCCAGCAGCTCCCGGACAGGAAGCACTGAAGCTTTCTTT.

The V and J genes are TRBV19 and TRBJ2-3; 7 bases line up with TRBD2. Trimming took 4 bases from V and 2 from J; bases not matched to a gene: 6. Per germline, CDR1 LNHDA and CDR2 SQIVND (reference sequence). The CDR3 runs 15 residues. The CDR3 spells CASSREGRPTDTQYF. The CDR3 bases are TGTGCCAGTAGTAGGGAGGGTCGTCCCACAGATACGCAGTATTTT.

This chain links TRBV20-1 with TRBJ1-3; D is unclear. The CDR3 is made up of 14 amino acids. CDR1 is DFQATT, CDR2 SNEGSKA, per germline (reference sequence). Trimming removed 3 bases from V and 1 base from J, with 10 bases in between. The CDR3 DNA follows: TGCAGTGCTAGTTCCCGAGGGTCTGGAAACACCATATATTTT. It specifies CSASSRGSGNTIYF.

The CDR3 reads CATSLGLAGMYNEQFF. For the CDR3, the DNA is TGTGCCACCAGTTTAGGACTAGCGGGGATGTACAATGAGCAGTTCTTC. V is TRBV15 and J is TRBJ2-1, with 12 bases lining up with TRBD2. Trimming removed 6 bases from V and 4 bases from J; junction bases left unmatched: 7. Germline V gene data show CDR1 as LNHNV and CDR2 as YYDKDF (reference sequence). The CDR3 consists of 16 residues.

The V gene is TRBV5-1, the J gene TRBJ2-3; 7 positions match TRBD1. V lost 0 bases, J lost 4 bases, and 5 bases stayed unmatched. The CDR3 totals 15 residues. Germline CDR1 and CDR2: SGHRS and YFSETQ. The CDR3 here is CASSLGQGYADTQYF. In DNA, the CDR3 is TGCGCCAGCAGCTTGGGACAGGGTTACGCAGATACGCAGTATTTT.

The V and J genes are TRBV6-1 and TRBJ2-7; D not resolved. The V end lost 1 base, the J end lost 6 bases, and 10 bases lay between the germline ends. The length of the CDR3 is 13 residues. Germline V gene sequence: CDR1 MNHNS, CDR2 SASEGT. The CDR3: CASSEEFFSEQYF. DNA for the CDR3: TGTGCCAGCAGTGAAGAGTTTTTCAGCGAGCAGTACTTC.

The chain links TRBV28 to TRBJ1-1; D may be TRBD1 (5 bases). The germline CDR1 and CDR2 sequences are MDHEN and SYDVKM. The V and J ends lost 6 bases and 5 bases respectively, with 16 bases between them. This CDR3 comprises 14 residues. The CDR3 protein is CASRWGLETTEAFF. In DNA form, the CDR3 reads TGTGCCAGCAGGTGGGGCTTGGAAACGACTGAAGCTTTCTTT.

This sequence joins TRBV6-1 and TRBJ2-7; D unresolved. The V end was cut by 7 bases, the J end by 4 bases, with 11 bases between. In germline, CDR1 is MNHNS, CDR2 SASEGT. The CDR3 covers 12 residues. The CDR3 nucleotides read TGTGCCAGCACGGGTGGGCTGTACGAGCAGTACTTC. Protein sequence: CASTGGLYEQYF.

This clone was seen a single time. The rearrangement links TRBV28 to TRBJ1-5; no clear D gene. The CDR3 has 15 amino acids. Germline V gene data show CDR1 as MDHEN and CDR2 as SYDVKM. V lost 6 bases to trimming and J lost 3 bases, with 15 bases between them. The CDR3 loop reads CASRRERADNQPQHF. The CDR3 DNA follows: TGTGCCAGCAGGCGGGAAAGGGCAGACAATCAGCCCCAGCATTTT.

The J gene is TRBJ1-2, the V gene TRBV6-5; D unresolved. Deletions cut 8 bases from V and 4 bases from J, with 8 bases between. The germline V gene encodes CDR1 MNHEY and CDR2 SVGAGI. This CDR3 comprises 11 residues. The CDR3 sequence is CASRQSYGYTF. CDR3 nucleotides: TGTGCCAGCCGTCAGAGCTATGGCTACACCTTC.

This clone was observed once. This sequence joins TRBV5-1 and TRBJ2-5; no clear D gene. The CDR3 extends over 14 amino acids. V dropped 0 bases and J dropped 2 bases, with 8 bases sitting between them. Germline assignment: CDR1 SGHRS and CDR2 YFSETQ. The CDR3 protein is CASSLAWGQETQYF. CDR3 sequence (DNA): TGCGCCAGCAGCTTGGCATGGGGACAAGAGACCCAGTACTTC. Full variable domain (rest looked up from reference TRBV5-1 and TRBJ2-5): KAGVTQTPRYLIKTRGQQVTLSCSPISGHRSVSWYQQTPGQGLQFLFEYFSETQRNKGNFPGRFSGRQFSNSRSEMNVSTLELGDSALYLCASSLAWGQETQYFGPGTRLLVL.

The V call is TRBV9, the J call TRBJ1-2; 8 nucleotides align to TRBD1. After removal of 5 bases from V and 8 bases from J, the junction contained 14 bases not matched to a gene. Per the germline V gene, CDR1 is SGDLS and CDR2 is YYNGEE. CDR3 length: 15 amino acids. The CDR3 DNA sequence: TGTGCCAGCAGAAGACCGGACAGGGACGGAGGAGGCTACACCTTC. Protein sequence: CASRRPDRDGGGYTF.

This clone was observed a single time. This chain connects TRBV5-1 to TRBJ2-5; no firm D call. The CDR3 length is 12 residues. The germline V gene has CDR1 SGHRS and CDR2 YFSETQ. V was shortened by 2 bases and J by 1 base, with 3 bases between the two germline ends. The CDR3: CASSFPQETQYF. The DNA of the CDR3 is TGCGCCAGCAGCTTTCCCCAAGAGACCCAGTACTTC.

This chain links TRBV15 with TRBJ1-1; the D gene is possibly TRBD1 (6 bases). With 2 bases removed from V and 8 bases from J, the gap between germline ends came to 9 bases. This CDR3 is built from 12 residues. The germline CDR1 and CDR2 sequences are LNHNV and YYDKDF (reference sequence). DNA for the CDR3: TGTGCCACCAGCAGACCGGGACACGAAGCTTTCTTT. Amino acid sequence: CATSRPGHEAFF.

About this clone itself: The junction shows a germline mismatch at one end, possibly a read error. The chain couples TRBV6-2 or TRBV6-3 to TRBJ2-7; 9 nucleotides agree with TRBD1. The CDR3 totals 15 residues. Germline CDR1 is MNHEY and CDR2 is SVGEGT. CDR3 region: CASSPPGQGSNEQYF. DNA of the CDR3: TGTGCCAGCAGCCCACCGGGACAGGGCTCCAACGAGCAGTACTTC.

CDR3 coding DNA: TGTGCCAGCAGCCCAAGACAGTCAGTCTCTGGAAACACCATATATTTT. It translates to CASSPRQSVSGNTIYF. This chain links TRBV27 with TRBJ1-3; D is perhaps TRBD1 (5 bases). Germline values: CDR1 MNHEY, CDR2 SMNVEV (reference sequence). This CDR3 spans 16 amino acids. Trimming removed 6 bases at V and 0 bases at J, with 15 bases between.

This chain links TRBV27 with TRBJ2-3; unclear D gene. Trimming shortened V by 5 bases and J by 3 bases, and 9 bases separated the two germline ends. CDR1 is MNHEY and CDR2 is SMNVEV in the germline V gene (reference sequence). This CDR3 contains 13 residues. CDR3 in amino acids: CASSPGSTDTQYF. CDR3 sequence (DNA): TGTGCCAGCAGTCCTGGAAGTACAGATACGCAGTATTTT.

The CDR3 region is CASRPTGGNQPQHF. CDR3 bases: TGTGCCAGCAGGCCGACAGGGGGAAATCAGCCCCAGCATTTT. V gene TRBV27 combines with J gene TRBJ1-5, with 9 nucleotides matching TRBD1. CDR1 is MNHEY, CDR2 SMNVEV, per germline (reference sequence). The CDR3 has 14 amino acids. V was clipped by 6 bases and J by 4 bases; unmatched bases: 4.